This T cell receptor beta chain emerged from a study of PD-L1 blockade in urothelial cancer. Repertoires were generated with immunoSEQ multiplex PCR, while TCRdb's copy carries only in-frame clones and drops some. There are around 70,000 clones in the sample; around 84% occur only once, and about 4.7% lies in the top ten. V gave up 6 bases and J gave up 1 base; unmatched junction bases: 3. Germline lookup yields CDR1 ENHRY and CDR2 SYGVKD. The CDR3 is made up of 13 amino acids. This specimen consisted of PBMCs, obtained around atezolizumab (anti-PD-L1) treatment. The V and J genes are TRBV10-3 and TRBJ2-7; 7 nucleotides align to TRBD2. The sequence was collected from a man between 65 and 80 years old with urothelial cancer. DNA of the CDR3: TGTGCCATCAGGCTAGCGGCATCCTACGAGCAGTACTTC. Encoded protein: CAIRLAASYEQYF.